This TCR beta chain was profiled in a study of regulatory T cells in long-lasting Graves disease (dated by TCRdb to 2020 to 2023). Regarding the complete study: In the newly diagnosed Graves' disease group, patients had been taking antithyroid drugs for less than 3 months. The study was registered as a clinical trial and conducted in China. TCR sequencing covered approximately 13 persistent and 20 newly diagnosed Graves' disease patients, some 33 samples in total. Peripheral blood TCR sequencing and RNA sequencing compared persistent Graves' disease patients with newly diagnosed Graves' disease patients.

Overall study outcomes, separate from this receptor: More public clonotypes were shared among persistent patients (2,741) than among newly diagnosed patients (more than 900). The authors acknowledged the small sample size as a limitation that may reduce accuracy. Sequencing and analysis were limited to the TCR beta chain. Because the primary lesion, thyroid tissue, could not be accessed, the study looked at peripheral blood alone. Compared with newly diagnosed patients, persistent Graves' disease patients had lower TCR Shannon entropy and fewer highly expanded clones, which suggests clonal expansion. Persistent disease showed preferential use of TRBV28, TRBJ1-2 and TRBJ2-5, whereas newly diagnosed disease favored TRBV20-1 and TRBJ2-1.

Libraries were prepared through multiplex PCR. Sequencing was performed on an Illumina HiSeq 4000. TCR beta libraries were built with iRepertoire HTBI primers and Arm-PCR amplification of CDR3 regions. PCR products were gel purified before sequencing. The study's own analysis went as follows. Across samples, 60 to 80 TRBV and 13 to 15 TRBJ segments were identified and used for gene usage analysis of CDR3 amino acid clonotypes. COPE and FqMerger were used to merge the filtered high-quality paired reads into contigs. BLAST was used to align contigs to IMGT TRBV, TRBD and TRBJ reference genes, with CDR3 defined following IMGT. Clonotypes above 0.1% frequency were classified as highly expanded clones. Shannon entropy was used to measure repertoire diversity, and the Gini coefficient was used to measure V-J evenness. Public clonotypes were defined as clonotypes shared by more than one individual. The public reads were run again by TCRdb, first through fastp at Q25 and then through MiXCR, and only productive beta chains were kept. Every distinct CDR3 protein forms one entry, paired with its most common genes and DNA. Clone size and V and J calls follow TCRdb, not the original study. This sample is represented by hundreds of thousands of distinct CDR3 sequences; about 15% of them were singletons. The ten top clones hold around 18% of the sample.

The sample's time point label, in plain terms: newly diagnosed GD, antithyroid drugs for less than 3 months. For both TCR sequencing and RNA sequencing, RNA was extracted from PBMCs in TRIzol. The diagnosis of Graves' disease followed American Thyroid Association guidelines. Patients for the study were recruited at an endocrinology department in Xi'an, China. Each patient gave about 9.1 milliliters of peripheral blood, collected in an EDTA anticoagulant tube. Ficoll Paque Plus density gradient separation was used to isolate PBMCs, and no additional T cell sorting was done. An Agilent 2100 Bioanalyzer and agarose gel were used to check RNA quality, and a NanoDrop 2000 was used to measure RNA concentration. Regarding this clonotype: It has no known antigen specificity. A read error is possible here, since a much larger clone lies one base away.

The germline V gene (reference sequence) yields DFQATT for CDR1 and SNEGSKA for CDR2. V drops 5 bases and J drops 4 bases, leaving 25 bases in between. The CDR3 measures 17 amino acids from cysteine to phenylalanine. The DNA shown is the 51-base CDR3, in frame from base 1. This sample also belongs to another study, concerning T cells in Graves' hyperthyroidism and ophthalmopathy. In that second paper, the authors write: Stable Graves' hyperthyroidism was defined as the absence of progression to ophthalmopathy over 18 months of follow-up. The hyperthyroidism patients were between 18 and 65 years old and newly diagnosed, with a disease duration of less than 2 months. Any patient with an uncontrolled infection, another autoimmune disease, pregnancy or lactation was excluded. Clinical symptoms, serum thyroxine and TRAb, thyroid ultrasound, and orbital computed tomography formed the basis for the diagnoses. The first round of RT-PCR for the TCR CDR3 was performed with the HTBI primer set and the Qiagen OneStep RT-PCR kit. Most expanded thyroid clonotypes (frequency above 0.001) were also detected in blood, a finding suggesting that blood repertoires may reflect thyroid immune responses. A 13 V-J signature model separated ophthalmopathy from stable hyperthyroidism, with 87.88% sensitivity and 81.08% specificity in cross-validation and 80%/75% in testing. In validation, the model predicted progression to ophthalmopathy with 60% to 71% sensitivity and over 72% specificity, a median of about six months before onset. To identify distinguishing TCR V-J signatures, a discovery cohort of about a hundred patients was used, comprising some 43 with Graves' ophthalmopathy and around 57 with stable Graves' hyperthyroidism. Whether ophthalmopathy could be predicted prospectively was tested in an independent validation cohort made up of 18 to 20 hyperthyroidism patients plus 17 patients who later progressed to ophthalmopathy. The 100 or so discovery patients were randomly split 7:3 into training and test sets. In addition, the study compared T-cell repertoires in thyroid tissue and in blood from about six Graves' hyperthyroidism patients. After blood sampling, hyperthyroidism patients were treated with methimazole at a starting dose of 30 mg daily, and ophthalmopathy patients were treated with high-dose intravenous methylprednisolone. The libraries were constructed in a second round of multiplex PCR and then size-selected and purified. Libraries were sequenced paired-end with 100 bp reads on an Illumina HiSeq2000. SOAPnuke was used to process the raw data, throwing out any read that contained adapters or uncalled bases, had a mean Phred below 15, or lacked an exact constant-primer or identifier match. High-quality paired reads were merged using COPE v1.2.5, and each unique nucleotide sequence was defined as a clonotype. Clonotypes were aligned to IMGT TRBV, TRBD and TRBJ reference segments using MiTCR v1.1. The analysis was restricted to V-J combinations with a frequency above 0.0001, which together covered just over 98% of the repertoires. A TCS score was defined as the ratio of F50 (clonal expansion) to E x V (chaos), with BLOSUM62-based TCRdist applied between CDR3 peptides within each V-J. Welch's t-statistics and random forest reduced roughly 540 V-J features to roughly 13, which were used in a naive Bayes classifier (R e1071). No statistical method was used to set the sample size in advance, and investigators knew the group allocation. The paper describes TCR Vbeta CDR3 sequencing of 130 to 150 peripheral blood samples, made up of some 42 ophthalmopathy patients, approximately 73 hyperthyroidism patients and 17 progressor patients.

The V and J segments used are TRBV20-1 and TRBJ2-3; TRBD1 is a possible D gene, resting on 6 matching bases. The TCR comes from a woman aged 25 to 39 with Graves disease. Donor details come from another sample of the same person, matched by shared clones. The source was peripheral blood mononuclear cells (PBMCs), collected at new diagnosis, from a patient treated with antithyroid drugs. The CDR3 here reads CSAGTVGTQLTADTQYF. In nucleotide form, the sequence is TGCAGTGCTGGTACCGTTGGGACACAGTTGACAGCAGATACGCAGTATTTT.